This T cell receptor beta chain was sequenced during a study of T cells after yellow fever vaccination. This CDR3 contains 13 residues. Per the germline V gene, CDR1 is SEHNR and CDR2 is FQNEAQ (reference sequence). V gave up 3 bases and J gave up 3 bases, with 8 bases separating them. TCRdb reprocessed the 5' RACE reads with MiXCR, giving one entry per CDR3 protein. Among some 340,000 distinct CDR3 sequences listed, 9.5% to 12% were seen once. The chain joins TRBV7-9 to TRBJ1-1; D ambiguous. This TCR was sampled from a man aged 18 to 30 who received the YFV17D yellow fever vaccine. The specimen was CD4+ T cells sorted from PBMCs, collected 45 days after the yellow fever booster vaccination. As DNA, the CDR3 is TGTGCCAGCAGCTTTGGGGATCACACTGAAGCTTTCTTT. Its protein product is CASSFGDHTEAFF.